What follows are 31 T cell receptor beta chains derived from one specimen sequenced in a study of blood T cell repertoires in COVID-19. The table came from immunoSEQ multiplex PCR; TCRdb's copy has only in-frame clones and leaves some out. Here the sample spans about 250,000 clones, roughly nine tenths being singletons. The source material was peripheral blood. The receptors originated from an older woman who had recovered from COVID-19.

This chain joins TRBV5-5 and TRBJ2-7, with D tentatively TRBD2 (6 bases). V was trimmed by 0 bases and J by 2 bases, leaving 9 bases between them. The CDR3 contains 14 residues. The V gene's germline CDR1 is SGHKS and CDR2 YYEKEE (reference sequence). The CDR3 loop reads CASSLGPGAYEQYF. CDR3 coding DNA: TGTGCCAGCAGCTTGGGTCCGGGGGCCTACGAGCAGTACTTC.

The chain is built from TRBV4-3 and TRBJ1-4; D gene ambiguous. V was trimmed by 1 base and J by 5 bases, leaving 11 bases between them. This CDR3 region has 15 residues. The germline V gene has CDR1 LGHNA and CDR2 YSLEER. This CDR3 reads CASSQVEQLNEKLFF. The CDR3 bases are TGCGCCAGCAGCCAAGTAGAACAGCTAAATGAAAAACTGTTTTTT.

The chain joins TRBV28 to TRBJ1-5; 11 nucleotides align to TRBD1. This CDR3 comprises 15 residues. Trimming at V came to 3 bases and at J to 5 bases, leaving 3 bases not matched to a gene. The germline gives CDR1 MDHEN, CDR2 SYDVKM. The CDR3 region is CASSLTGQGDQPQHF. In nucleotides, the CDR3 is TGTGCCAGCAGTTTGACGGGACAGGGGGATCAGCCCCAGCATTTT.

V and J are TRBV29-1 and TRBJ1-1, with TRBD1 identical over 7 bases. Germline values: CDR1 SQVTM, CDR2 ANQGSEA. Trimming removed 6 bases from V and 0 bases from J; junction bases left unmatched: 16. The CDR3 spans 17 residues. In DNA form, the CDR3 reads TGCAGCGTATTAACAGGGGTGGTACCAGACTTGAACACTGAAGCTTTCTTT. It is translated as CSVLTGVVPDLNTEAFF.

V and J are TRBV7-2 and TRBJ2-5, with TRBD2 matching 9 bases. Losses at the gene ends were 4 bases for V and 5 bases for J; bases not matched to a gene: 5. The CDR3 is made up of 14 amino acids. From germline, CDR1 is SGHTA and CDR2 FQGNSA. CDR3: CASSSRGGWETQYF. The CDR3 DNA reads as TGTGCCAGCAGCTCGCGGGGGGGCTGGGAGACCCAGTACTTC.

The genes are TRBV4-2 and TRBJ2-1; a possible D gene is TRBD1 (6 bases). Germline-derived CDR1 and CDR2 are LGHNA and YNFKEQ. V gave up 2 bases and J gave up 6 bases, with 23 bases separating them. CDR3 length: 18 amino acids. Here the CDR3 reads CASSQSPGQQAYRNEQFF. CDR3 DNA: TGTGCCAGCAGCCAAAGTCCAGGACAGCAGGCCTATCGCAATGAGCAGTTCTTC.

This chain connects TRBV3-1 (or the pseudogene TRBV3-2) to TRBJ2-3; 11 bases are a match to TRBD2. The CDR3 is made up of 17 amino acids. Germline V CDR1 and CDR2: LGHDT, YNNKEL (reference sequence). With 4 bases clipped from V and 4 bases from J, the junction kept 10 bases outside the gene matches. The CDR3 DNA reads as TGTGCCAGCAGCCGAGTTCTTAGCGGGGGGGCTTCAGATACGCAGTATTTT. It codes for CASSRVLSGGASDTQYF.

This chain uses TRBV19 with TRBJ2-2, with 9 bases that match TRBD2. The CDR3 consists of 16 residues. The germline gives CDR1 LNHDA, CDR2 SQIVND (reference sequence). Trimming took 4 bases from V and 3 from J; bases not matched to a gene: 6. CDR3 bases: TGTGCCAGTAGTAGAATGAGCGGGGGGTACACCGGGGAGCTGTTTTTT. It encodes CASSRMSGGYTGELFF.

The J gene is TRBJ1-6, the V gene TRBV19, with 8 bases lining up with TRBD1. The CDR3 spans 14 residues. With 1 base clipped from V and 10 bases from J, the junction kept 3 bases outside the gene matches. The germline V gene encodes CDR1 LNHDA and CDR2 SQIVND (reference sequence). CDR3 residues: CASSIGTGSSPLHF. The CDR3 region has the DNA TGTGCCAGTAGTATAGGGACAGGGAGCTCACCCCTCCACTTT.

This sequence joins TRBV28 and TRBJ2-1; TRBD1 matches at 11 bases. Looked up from germline, CDR1 is MDHEN and CDR2 is SYDVKM. CDR3 length: 14 residues. The V and J ends lost 5 bases and 9 bases, in that order; junction bases with no gene match: 6. CDR3 protein: CASSGGQGAAEQFF. CDR3 nucleotide sequence: TGTGCCAGCAGTGGCGGACAGGGGGCTGCTGAGCAGTTCTTC.

The chain employs TRBV27 and TRBJ2-1; no clear D gene. CDR1 MNHEY and CDR2 SMNVEV come from the germline V gene (reference sequence). This CDR3 is 15 amino acids long. V lost 2 bases and J 7 bases, leaving 15 bases between the germline ends. CDR3 loop: CASSLTLGTTNEQFF. CDR3 DNA sequence: TGTGCCAGCAGTTTAACCCTAGGCACAACTAATGAGCAGTTCTTC.

The chain links TRBV5-1 to TRBJ1-1; 7 positions match TRBD1. The germline V gene encodes CDR1 SGHRS and CDR2 YFSETQ. The CDR3 has 14 residues. V shed 0 bases, J shed 8 bases, and the junction held 7 bases outside the gene matches. CDR3 sequence: CASSLGQGSGEAFF. CDR3 in DNA: TGCGCCAGCAGCTTGGGACAGGGAAGTGGGGAAGCTTTCTTT.

This chain links TRBV18 with TRBJ2-5; D is possibly TRBD1 (5 bases). Germline lookup yields CDR1 KGHSH and CDR2 LQKENI. CDR3 length: 13 amino acids. Trimming cost V 1 base and J 5 bases, with 8 bases left between them. CDR3 loop: CASSPQGMETQYF. As DNA, the CDR3 is TGTGCCAGCTCACCACAGGGGATGGAGACCCAGTACTTC.

V is TRBV7-2 and J is TRBJ2-4; possible D gene TRBD2, 6 bases. The germline V gene encodes CDR1 SGHTA and CDR2 FQGNSA. Deletions cut 5 bases from V and 4 bases from J, with 24 bases between. The CDR3 has 18 amino acids. The CDR3, as DNA: TGTGCCAGCAGCCTCCGGGGGAGCAGGGAAGGGAAAAAAAACATTCAGTACTTC. Its translation is CASSLRGSREGKKNIQYF.

The gene calls are TRBV5-1 and TRBJ2-3, with D perhaps TRBD2 (6 bases). Trimming stripped 4 bases from V and 2 bases from J, with 11 bases between. Germline CDR1 SGHRS, CDR2 YFSETQ. The CDR3 totals 14 residues. The CDR3 DNA follows: TGCGCCAGCAGCCCAGGAGGGTCCACAGATACGCAGTATTTT. Its protein is CASSPGGSTDTQYF.

CDR3 nucleotides: TGCGCCAGCAGCTTGAATCCCACAGGGGGAGAGACCCAGTACTTC. This translates into CASSLNPTGGETQYF. The chain uses TRBV5-1 and TRBJ2-5; 8 bases are shared with TRBD1. CDR1 and CDR2 (germline): SGHRS, YFSETQ. With 1 base clipped from V and 4 bases from J, the junction kept 6 bases outside the gene matches. The CDR3 is 15 amino acids. Full variable domain (rest looked up from reference TRBV5-1 and TRBJ2-5): KAGVTQTPRYLIKTRGQQVTLSCSPISGHRSVSWYQQTPGQGLQFLFEYFSETQRNKGNFPGRFSGRQFSNSRSEMNVSTLELGDSALYLCASSLNPTGGETQYFGPGTRLLVL.

This chain connects TRBV2 to TRBJ1-5, with 7 bases identical to TRBD1. The CDR3 is made up of 15 amino acids. The V segment lost 7 bases and the J segment 0 bases; nucleotides outside the gene matches: 6. The germline gives CDR1 SNHLY, CDR2 FYNNEI. The CDR3 nucleotides read TGTGCCAGCACTTCTACAGGGGATAGCAATCAGCCCCAGCATTTT. This sequence encodes CASTSTGDSNQPQHF.

The chain uses TRBV28 and TRBJ2-7, with 7 bases fitting TRBD1. Germline values: CDR1 MDHEN, CDR2 SYDVKM. CDR3 length: 14 amino acids. The V and J ends lost 8 bases and 3 bases, in that order; junction bases with no gene match: 10. DNA of the CDR3: TGTGCCAGCGAGTTGGCAGGGGGACACTACGAGCAGTACTTC. Protein product: CASELAGGHYEQYF. Together with reference TRBV28 and TRBJ2-7, the CDR3 gives the full variable domain: DVKVTQSSRYLVKRTGEKVFLECVQDMDHENMFWYRQDPGLGLRLIYFSYDVKMKEKGDIPEGYSVSREKKERFSLILESASTNQTSMYLCASELAGGHYEQYFGPGTRLTVT.

The chain employs TRBV28 and TRBJ2-7; 8 positions agree with TRBD1. This CDR3 has 14 residues. Germline V CDR1 and CDR2: MDHEN, SYDVKM. V shed 7 bases, J shed 4 bases, and the junction held 9 bases outside the gene matches. The CDR3: CASTRAGGSYEQYF. CDR3 in DNA: TGTGCCAGCACGAGGGCAGGGGGCTCATACGAGCAGTACTTC.

This clone came up a few times. The genes are TRBV6-1 and TRBJ1-6; D is uncertain. This CDR3 has 16 amino acids. Germline V lookup: CDR1 MNHNS, CDR2 SASEGT. The V end was cut by 3 bases, the J end by 9 bases, with 18 bases between. For the CDR3, the DNA is TGTGCCAGCAGTGAGTCGGCAGGACTGGAGTCTTCACCCCTCCACTTT. Protein product: CASSESAGLESSPLHF.

V and J are TRBV7-2 and TRBJ1-2; D is possibly TRBD1 (5 bases). Germline CDR1 and CDR2: SGHTA and FQGNSA. Trimming took 5 bases from V and 6 from J, leaving 13 bases between them. This CDR3 has 13 residues. The CDR3 loop is CASSLPWGDGYTF. The CDR3 region has the DNA TGTGCCAGCAGCCTCCCCTGGGGGGATGGCTACACCTTC.

CDR3 DNA: TGTGCCAGCAATCGACAGGCCGTCAGCACAGATACGCAGTATTTT. Protein sequence: CASNRQAVSTDTQYF. The chain is built from TRBV14 and TRBJ2-3, with a possible D match to TRBD1 (6 bases). This CDR3 has 15 residues. The germline V and J ends were trimmed by 7 bases and 0 bases, with 14 bases remaining between them. Germline CDR1 reads SGHDN; CDR2 reads FVKESK.

The chain is built from TRBV5-1 and TRBJ1-2; the D gene is possibly TRBD1 (5 bases). Germline V gene sequence: CDR1 SGHRS, CDR2 YFSETQ. CDR3 length: 16 residues. Trimming removed 4 bases at V and 0 bases at J, with 16 bases between. CDR3 amino acids: CASSVGTYTPNYGYTF. CDR3 DNA: TGCGCCAGCAGCGTAGGGACTTATACCCCTAACTATGGCTACACCTTC. Filled out from reference TRBV5-1 and TRBJ1-2, the complete variable domain reads KAGVTQTPRYLIKTRGQQVTLSCSPISGHRSVSWYQQTPGQGLQFLFEYFSETQRNKGNFPGRFSGRQFSNSRSEMNVSTLELGDSALYLCASSVGTYTPNYGYTFGSGTRLTVV.

The CDR3 sequence: CATGGSLRGYTF. Written as DNA, the CDR3 is TGTGCCACAGGAGGTTCGCTGAGGGGCTACACCTTC. The chain is built from TRBV27 and TRBJ1-2; unclear D gene. Germline CDR1 is MNHEY and CDR2 is SMNVEV (reference sequence). The V gene lost 10 bases and the J gene lost 8 bases, with 17 bases spanning the gap. The CDR3 covers 12 residues.

The chain joins TRBV5-6 to TRBJ2-7; TRBD2 matches 15 bases. The ends lost 3 bases at V and 3 bases at J; junction bases unmatched: 4. The CDR3 sequence is 16 residues long. Per germline, CDR1 SGHDT and CDR2 YYEEEE. Here the CDR3 reads CASSWGLAGGSYEQYF. In DNA form, the CDR3 reads TGTGCCAGCAGCTGGGGACTAGCGGGGGGCAGCTACGAGCAGTACTTC.

The gene calls are TRBV5-5 and TRBJ2-2, with D possibly being TRBD1 (5 bases). V was cut by 5 bases and J by 3 bases, with 8 bases left in between. Germline CDR1 SGHKS, CDR2 YYEKEE (reference sequence). This CDR3 has 13 residues. The DNA of the CDR3 is TGTGCCAGCAGTAGGACACACACCGGGGAGCTGTTTTTT. It yields the protein CASSRTHTGELFF.

This CDR3 reads CASSSRWVMNTEAFF. The CDR3 DNA reads TGTGCCAGCAGTTCCAGGTGGGTTATGAACACTGAAGCTTTCTTT. The rearrangement joins TRBV27 to TRBJ1-1; D is unclear. The V and J ends lost 4 bases and 0 bases respectively, with 12 bases between them. The CDR3 is 15 amino acids. Germline V gene sequence: CDR1 MNHEY, CDR2 SMNVEV (reference sequence).

The chain is built from TRBV5-6 and TRBJ1-3, with D possibly being TRBD1 (6 bases). The V and J ends lost 1 base and 3 bases respectively, with 8 bases between them. The CDR3 contains 14 residues. Germline V gives CDR1 SGHDT, CDR2 YYEEEE. CDR3 residues: CASSLRDIGNTIYF. The CDR3 coding sequence is TGTGCCAGCAGCTTGCGGGACATTGGAAACACCATATATTTT.

As for this clone: A much more abundant neighbour one base away suggests this may be a read error. This chain joins TRBV7-3 and TRBJ2-7; 10 bases agree with TRBD1. CDR3 length equals 14 residues. V was pared by 4 bases and J by 0 bases, with 0 bases of the junction left unmatched. Germline lookup yields CDR1 SGHTA and CDR2 FQGTGA. The CDR3 DNA reads TGTGCCAGCAGCTGGACAGGGGGCTCCTACGAGCAGTACTTC. Encoded protein: CASSWTGGSYEQYF.

The genes are TRBV28 and TRBJ2-5; 7 bases fit TRBD2. The CDR3 extends over 15 amino acids. From germline, CDR1 is MDHEN and CDR2 SYDVKM. J gave up 5 bases and V 5 bases, and 11 bases lay outside the gene matches. CDR3 coding DNA: TGTGCCAGCAGTGCCGGAGGAGCGGGGCACGAGACCCAGTACTTC. This encodes CASSAGGAGHETQYF.

The chain employs TRBV19 and TRBJ2-7; weak D call: TRBD2 (6 bases). The CDR3 consists of 15 residues. Germline CDR1 and CDR2: LNHDA and SQIVND (reference sequence). Trimming left V 1 base short and J 0 bases short, with 10 bases between. CDR3 DNA: TGTGCCAGTAGTATAGGGGGGGACCCCTCCTACGAGCAGTACTTC. It codes for CASSIGGDPSYEQYF.